This T cell receptor beta chain was captured by sequencing in a study of cytomegalovirus exposure and HLA in healthy donors. About the research overall: Early release data held 85 million to 95 million unique TCRs from HLA-typed donors.

Donors had nominal health at sampling but likely had unrecorded immune exposures. This CDR3 comprises 14 residues. V was clipped by 5 bases and J by 6 bases; unmatched bases: 2. Germline V gives CDR1 LNHDA, CDR2 SQIVND (reference sequence). Amplification used 60 Vbeta primers and 13 Jbeta primers. Assay used: immunoSEQ multiplex PCR; TCRdb lists only in-frame clones, some missing. The sample records under 140,000 clones, 80% being singletons. This sequence was found in an older woman in good health and CMV-seropositive. This chain joins TRBV19 and TRBJ2-2, with 11 bases fitting TRBD2. Specimen: PBMCs. DNA for the CDR3: TGTGCCAGTAGTGCGACTAGCGGGGCCGGGGAGCTGTTTTTT. Translation gives CASSATSGAGELFF.